Presented here are 3 T cell receptor beta chains from one specimen sequenced in a study of T cell responses to AZD1222 COVID-19 vaccine. Assay: immunoSEQ multiplex PCR; the TCRdb copy retains only in-frame clones and omits some. The table has 200,000 or so clones, roughly 93% seen once. The source material was peripheral blood, sampled on day 0 of AZD1222 vaccination. The receptor set was obtained from an adult in good health.

The genes are TRBV29-1 and TRBJ2-7; 9 positions agree with TRBD1. The CDR3 contains 13 residues. The germline V gene encodes CDR1 SQVTM and CDR2 ANQGSEA. V gave up 6 bases and J gave up 0 bases; unmatched junction bases: 3. DNA of the CDR3: TGCAGCGTAGGGACAGGGAGCTCCTACGAGCAGTACTTC. This codes for CSVGTGSSYEQYF.

CDR3 sequence reads: CASNPEGGNTEAFF. DNA of the CDR3: TGTGCCAGCAACCCCGAGGGCGGGAACACTGAAGCTTTCTTT. The rearrangement links TRBV21-1 to TRBJ1-1. TRBV21-1 is annotated as a pseudogene. The CDR3 sequence is 14 residues long.

The rearrangement links TRBV3-1 (or the pseudogene TRBV3-2) to TRBJ2-5; D unresolved. CDR1 and CDR2 (germline): LGHDT, YNNKEL (reference sequence). V lost 0 bases and J 13 bases, leaving 12 bases between the germline ends. CDR3 length: 12 amino acids. The CDR3 reads CASSQDKAIGYF. In DNA, the CDR3 is TGTGCCAGCAGCCAAGATAAGGCTATCGGGTACTTC.